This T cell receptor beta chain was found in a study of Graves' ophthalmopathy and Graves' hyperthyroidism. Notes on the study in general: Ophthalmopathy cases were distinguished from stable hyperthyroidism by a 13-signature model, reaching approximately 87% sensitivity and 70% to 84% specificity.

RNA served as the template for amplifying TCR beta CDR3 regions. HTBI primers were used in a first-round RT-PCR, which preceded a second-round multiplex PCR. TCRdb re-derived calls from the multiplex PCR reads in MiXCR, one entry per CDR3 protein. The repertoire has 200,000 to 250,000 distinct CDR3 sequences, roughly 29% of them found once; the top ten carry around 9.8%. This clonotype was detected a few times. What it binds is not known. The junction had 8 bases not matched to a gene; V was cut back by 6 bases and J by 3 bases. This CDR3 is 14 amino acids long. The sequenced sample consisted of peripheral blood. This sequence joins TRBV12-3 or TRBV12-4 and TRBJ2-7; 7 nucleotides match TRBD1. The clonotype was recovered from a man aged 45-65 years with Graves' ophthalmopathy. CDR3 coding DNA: TGTGCCAGCAGCCACCGGGACAGAGACTACGAGCAGTACTTC. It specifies CASSHRDRDYEQYF.